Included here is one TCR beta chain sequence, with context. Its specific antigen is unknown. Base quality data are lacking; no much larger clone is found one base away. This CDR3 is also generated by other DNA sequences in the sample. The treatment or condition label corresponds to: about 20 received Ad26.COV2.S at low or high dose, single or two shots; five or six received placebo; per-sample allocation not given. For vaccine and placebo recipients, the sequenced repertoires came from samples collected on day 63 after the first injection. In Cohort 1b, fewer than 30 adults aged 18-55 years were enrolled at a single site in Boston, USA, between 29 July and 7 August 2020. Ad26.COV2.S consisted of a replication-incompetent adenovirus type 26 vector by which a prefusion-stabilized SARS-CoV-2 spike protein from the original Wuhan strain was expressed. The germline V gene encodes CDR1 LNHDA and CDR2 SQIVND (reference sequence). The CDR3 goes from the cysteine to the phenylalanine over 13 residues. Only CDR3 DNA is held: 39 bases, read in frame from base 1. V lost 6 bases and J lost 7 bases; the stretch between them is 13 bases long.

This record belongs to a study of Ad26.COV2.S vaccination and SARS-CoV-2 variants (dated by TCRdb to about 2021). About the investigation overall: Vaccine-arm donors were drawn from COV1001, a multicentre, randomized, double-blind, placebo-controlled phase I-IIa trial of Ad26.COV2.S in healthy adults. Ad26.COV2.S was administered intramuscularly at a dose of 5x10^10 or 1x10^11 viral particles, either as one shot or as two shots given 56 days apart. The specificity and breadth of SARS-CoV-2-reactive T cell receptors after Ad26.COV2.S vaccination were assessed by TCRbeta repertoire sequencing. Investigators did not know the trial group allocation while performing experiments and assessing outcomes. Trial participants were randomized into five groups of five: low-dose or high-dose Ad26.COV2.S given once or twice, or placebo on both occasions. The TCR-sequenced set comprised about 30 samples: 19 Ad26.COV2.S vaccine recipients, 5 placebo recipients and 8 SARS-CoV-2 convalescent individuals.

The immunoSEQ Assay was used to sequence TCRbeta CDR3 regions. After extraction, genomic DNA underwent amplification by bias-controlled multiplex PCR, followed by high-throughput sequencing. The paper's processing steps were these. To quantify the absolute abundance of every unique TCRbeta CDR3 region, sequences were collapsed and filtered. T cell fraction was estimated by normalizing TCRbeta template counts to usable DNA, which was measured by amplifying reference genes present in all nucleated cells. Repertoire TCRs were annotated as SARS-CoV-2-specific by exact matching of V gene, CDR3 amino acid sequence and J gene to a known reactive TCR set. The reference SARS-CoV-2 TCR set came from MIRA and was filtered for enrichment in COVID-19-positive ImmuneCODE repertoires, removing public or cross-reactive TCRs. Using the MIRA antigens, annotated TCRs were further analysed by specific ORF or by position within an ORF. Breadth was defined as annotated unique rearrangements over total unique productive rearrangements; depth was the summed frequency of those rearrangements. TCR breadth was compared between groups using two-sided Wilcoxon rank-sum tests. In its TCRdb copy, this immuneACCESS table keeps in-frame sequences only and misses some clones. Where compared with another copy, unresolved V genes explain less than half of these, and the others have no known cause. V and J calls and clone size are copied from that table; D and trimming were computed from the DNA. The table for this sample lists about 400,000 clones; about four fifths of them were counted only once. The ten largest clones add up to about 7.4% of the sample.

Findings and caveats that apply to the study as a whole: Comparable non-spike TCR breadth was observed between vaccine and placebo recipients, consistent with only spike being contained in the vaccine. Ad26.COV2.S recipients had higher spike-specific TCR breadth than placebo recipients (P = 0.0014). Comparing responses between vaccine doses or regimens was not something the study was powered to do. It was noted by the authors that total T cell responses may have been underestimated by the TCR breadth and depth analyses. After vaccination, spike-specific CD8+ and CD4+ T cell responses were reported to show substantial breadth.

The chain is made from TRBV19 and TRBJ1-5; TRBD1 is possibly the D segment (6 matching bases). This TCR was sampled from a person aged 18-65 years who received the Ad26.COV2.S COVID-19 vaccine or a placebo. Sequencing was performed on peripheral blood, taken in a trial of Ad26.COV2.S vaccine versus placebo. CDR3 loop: CASSRGGGQPQHF. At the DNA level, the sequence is TGTGCCAGTAGCAGGGGAGGAGGCCAGCCCCAGCATTTT.